The clone carrying this T cell receptor beta chain showed up many times. Antigen: not known. This entry comes from a study of human T cells and chemical hapten exposure. Time point indicated: patch test 2, 6 weeks after DPC sensitization. Treatment defined: therapeutic diphenylcyclopropenone sensitization with weekly scalp DPC. TCRdb ran MiXCR on the RACE reads and lists one entry per CDR3 protein. This table has some 44,000 distinct CDR3 sequences, around 8.9% appearing once. Findings and limits, study-wide: Donors' alopecia may make their immune response differ from healthy people's. TCRs above 1 in 1000 frequency stayed constant with DPC sensitization.

Germline CDR1 and CDR2: DFQATT and SNEGSKA (reference sequence). The CDR3 spans 13 residues. Trimming took off 4 bases at V and 6 bases at J, with 12 bases between the two ends. Here the sequenced sample was whole blood, taken in connection with sensitization to the hapten diphenylcyclopropenone (DPC). V and J are TRBV20-1 and TRBJ2-2; a weak D match, TRBD2 (5 bases). The receptor's source is a woman in her thirties or forties with alopecia areata. Some clones in this sample may be carry-over from other donors' samples. This CDR3 reads CSANVPRAGELFF. CDR3 bases: TGCAGTGCTAACGTTCCGAGGGCCGGGGAGCTGTTTTTT.